These T cell receptor beta chains were read from a single sample in a study of beta chain features in type 1 diabetes. TCRdb keeps only in-frame clones here, not all; method: immunoSEQ multiplex PCR. The profile shows 680,000 or so clones, about 14% of them singletons. Source material: naive CD4+ T cells from blood. These receptors all stem from a man aged 18 to 29 in good health. The CDR3 runs from the conserved cysteine through the conserved F or W. The order of the fields is J gene, CDR3 length, clone size, V gene, CDR3 protein. A clone size is listed for some rows: how often the clone was seen (once, few, many), or a class if it is expanded.

j_gene: TRBJ2-5; len: 15; abundance: few; v_gene: TRBV7-3; CDR3aa: CASSLNQGSQETQYF
j_gene: TRBJ2-5; len: 15; abundance: .; v_gene: TRBV5-8; CDR3aa: CASSTRGTGEETQYF
j_gene: TRBJ2-7; len: 14; abundance: few; v_gene: TRBV19; CDR3aa: CASSIDSTRYEQYF
j_gene: TRBJ1-4; len: 15; abundance: few; v_gene: TRBV19; CDR3aa: CASRRDRVGNEKLFF
j_gene: TRBJ2-3; len: 13; abundance: .; v_gene: TRBV7-8; CDR3aa: CASSPGQRVTQYF
j_gene: TRBJ2-1; len: 16; abundance: few; v_gene: TRBV7-3; CDR3aa: CASSLRGNPLFDEQFF
j_gene: TRBJ1-3; len: 15; abundance: .; v_gene: TRBV7-9; CDR3aa: CASSPITLSGNTIYF
j_gene: TRBJ2-1; len: 15; abundance: few; v_gene: TRBV19; CDR3aa: CASSIGGRANNEQFF
j_gene: TRBJ1-2; len: 15; abundance: .; v_gene: TRBV12-5; CDR3aa: CASGLGSTVRDGYTF
j_gene: TRBJ2-1; len: 13; abundance: few; v_gene: TRBV6-4; CDR3aa: CASSASLRDEQFF
j_gene: TRBJ2-4; len: 11; abundance: few; v_gene: TRBV20-1; CDR3aa: CSANMMYGAFF
j_gene: TRBJ1-2; len: 15; abundance: .; v_gene: TRBV5-1; CDR3aa: CASSLAARSLYGYTF
j_gene: TRBJ2-4; len: 17; abundance: .; v_gene: TRBV5-4; CDR3aa: CASSRIPGQGTKNIQYF
j_gene: TRBJ2-3; len: 18; abundance: few; v_gene: TRBV4-2; CDR3aa: CASSRLRGGGTSTDTQYF
j_gene: TRBJ2-3; len: 13; abundance: .; v_gene: TRBV18; CDR3aa: CASSPRRTDTQYF
j_gene: TRBJ2-1; len: 13; abundance: .; v_gene: TRBV7-7; CDR3aa: CASSSLAGAPQFF
j_gene: TRBJ2-1; len: 15; abundance: few; v_gene: TRBV7-2; CDR3aa: CASSLGGLGTYEQFF
j_gene: TRBJ1-2; len: 11; abundance: .; v_gene: TRBV30; CDR3aa: CAWRLGQGYTF
j_gene: TRBJ2-4; len: 15; abundance: .; v_gene: TRBV28; CDR3aa: CASSNRLLAKNIQYF
j_gene: TRBJ2-3; len: 12; abundance: .; v_gene: TRBV7-9; CDR3aa: CASSHPAVTQYF
j_gene: TRBJ2-7; len: 14; abundance: .; v_gene: TRBV10-3; CDR3aa: CAISERRGESEQYF
j_gene: TRBJ1-1; len: 15; abundance: .; v_gene: TRBV5-6; CDR3aa: CASSFTGTENTEAFF
j_gene: TRBJ2-6; len: 15; abundance: few; v_gene: TRBV21-1; CDR3aa: CASSKDQAGANVLTF
j_gene: TRBJ2-1; len: 16; abundance: few; v_gene: TRBV15; CDR3aa: CATSSPLGNSRNEQFF
j_gene: TRBJ2-1; len: 13; abundance: few; v_gene: TRBV28; CDR3aa: CASSQDRDNEQFF
j_gene: TRBJ2-4; len: 16; abundance: many; v_gene: TRBV18; CDR3aa: CASSSIRRDKTNIQYF
j_gene: TRBJ2-7; len: 14; abundance: few; v_gene: TRBV7-3; CDR3aa: CASSLAGGRYEQYF
j_gene: TRBJ2-7; len: 13; abundance: .; v_gene: TRBV4-1; CDR3aa: CASSQVGTYEQYF
j_gene: TRBJ2-6; len: 16; abundance: .; v_gene: TRBV28; CDR3aa: CASSLPAGAGANVLTF
j_gene: TRBJ1-3; len: 14; abundance: .; v_gene: TRBV19; CDR3aa: CASRMSAAGNTIYF
j_gene: TRBJ1-1; len: 11; abundance: few; v_gene: TRBV25-1; CDR3aa: CASLQASNAFF
j_gene: TRBJ2-1; len: 14; abundance: few; v_gene: TRBV9; CDR3aa: CASSAPGGHNEQFF